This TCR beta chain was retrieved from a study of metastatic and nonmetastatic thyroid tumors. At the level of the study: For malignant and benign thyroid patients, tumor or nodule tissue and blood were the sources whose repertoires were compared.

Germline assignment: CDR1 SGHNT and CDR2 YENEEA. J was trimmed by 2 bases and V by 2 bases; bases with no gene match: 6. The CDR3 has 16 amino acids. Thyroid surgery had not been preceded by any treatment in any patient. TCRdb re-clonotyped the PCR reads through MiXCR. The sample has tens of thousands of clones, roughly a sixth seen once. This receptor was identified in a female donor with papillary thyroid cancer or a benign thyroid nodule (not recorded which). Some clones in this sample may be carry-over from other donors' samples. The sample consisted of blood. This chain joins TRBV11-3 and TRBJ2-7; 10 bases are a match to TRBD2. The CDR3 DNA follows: TGTGCCAGCAGCTTACTGAGCGGGAGGGGAACCTACGAGCAGTACTTC. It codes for CASSLLSGRGTYEQYF.